This T cell receptor beta chain derives from a study of shared clonotypes between healthy human individuals. Study summary: Researchers assigned three CD4 naive, three CD4 memory, two CD8 naive and one CD8 memory plate to each donor.

V was clipped by 1 base and J by 7 bases, with 13 bases between them. Germline lookup yields CDR1 SQVTM and CDR2 ANQGSEA. The CDR3 totals 13 residues. The authors loaded around 190 ng DNA, some 32,000 T cell genomes, into sorted-subset replicate PCRs. Using immunoSEQ multiplex PCR, the repertoire was profiled, and TCRdb retains in-frame clones only, with some absent. The sample contains 2 million to 2.5 million clones, approximately 93% of which appear only once. Broader study findings: What limited the represented genetic and exposure-history diversity was the small number of donors. The researchers took only blood, and tissue repertoires probably look different.

Worth noting for this clone: Antigen: not known.

Input material: naive CD4+ T cells from PBMCs. The subset here: CD45RA+ positively selected. The gene calls are TRBV29-1 and TRBJ2-5, with D perhaps TRBD1 (5 bases). The clonotype originates from a man between 18 and 35 years old in good health. Some clones in this sample may be carry-over from other donors' samples. This CDR3 reads CSVEGQYVGTQYF. The CDR3 DNA sequence: TGCAGCGTTGAAGGACAGTATGTGGGGACCCAGTACTTC.